The 11 T cell receptor beta chains listed next were all sequenced from one sample in a study of CD8+CD57+ T cells in acquired aplastic anemia. The template used for profiling TCR beta VDJ and CDR3 was genomic DNA. Using its own MiXCR run on the reads, TCRdb lists one record per CDR3 protein. The sample records about 190,000 distinct CDR3 sequences, approximately 50% being singletons. The sequenced patients had an expansion of CD8+CD57+ cells seen by flow cytometry. Sequencing was done on a sample of sorted CD4+, CD8+, or CD8+CD57+ T cells (not recorded which) from PBMCs. All receptors come from a human donor with aplastic anemia.

The chain has TRBV7-9 and TRBJ2-3, with 8 positions matching TRBD2. The CDR3 spans 14 residues. Losses at the gene ends were 8 bases for V and 2 bases for J; bases not matched to a gene: 6. The germline V gene has CDR1 SEHNR and CDR2 FQNEAQ (reference sequence). The CDR3 DNA reads TGTGCCAGCCGGCGGGGGGAGACCACAGATACGCAGTATTTT. Translated: CASRRGETTDTQYF.

The chain recombines TRBV6-5 with TRBJ1-2; no firm D call. Germline CDR1 reads MNHEY; CDR2 reads SVGAGI. The CDR3 has 15 amino acids. Trimming cost V 0 bases and J 2 bases, with 10 bases left between them. CDR3 DNA: TGTGCCAGCAGTTACTCGACAACTCTGAACTATGGCTACACCTTC. Translated: CASSYSTTLNYGYTF.

This sequence joins TRBV7-8 and TRBJ1-5, with D uncertain. The V end lost 5 bases, the J end lost 9 bases, and 11 bases lay between the germline ends. The CDR3 has 12 amino acids. Germline values: CDR1 SGHVS, CDR2 FQNEAQ. The CDR3 is CASSPDYGPQHF. CDR3 bases: TGTGCCAGCAGCCCCGATTATGGGCCCCAGCATTTT.

Only a few counts were recorded for this clonotype. The rearrangement links TRBV3-1 to TRBJ2-7, with 9 bases identical to TRBD2. CDR3 length: 17 residues. The junction had 8 bases not matched to a gene; V was cut back by 1 base and J by 1 base. CDR1 LGHDT and CDR2 YNNKEL come from the germline V gene (reference sequence). CDR3: CASSQAIYLAGSYEQYF. CDR3 DNA sequence: TGTGCCAGCAGCCAAGCGATTTACCTAGCGGGGTCCTACGAGCAGTACTTC.

In this sample, this clonotype turned up a few times. Written as DNA, the CDR3 is TGTGCCAGCAGGCACCGGACAAAGGGGGGAGTAGCCAAAAACATTCAGTACTTC. Protein: CASRHRTKGGVAKNIQYF. The chain uses TRBV12-3 or TRBV12-4 and TRBJ2-4, with D perhaps being TRBD1 or TRBD2 (6 bases each). The V end lost 6 bases, the J end lost 0 bases, and 21 bases lay between the germline ends. The length of the CDR3 is 18 residues.

The chain links TRBV9 to TRBJ2-2, with D uncertain. CDR3 length: 12 amino acids. With 2 bases removed from V and 8 bases from J, the gap between germline ends came to 7 bases. CDR1 is SGDLS, CDR2 YYNGEE, per germline. CDR3 in amino acids: CASSVRVGELFF. As DNA, the CDR3 is TGTGCCAGCAGCGTCCGGGTGGGGGAGCTGTTTTTT.

V usage is TRBV10-3 and J usage is TRBJ2-5; D not resolved. The CDR3 length is 13 residues. Germline V lookup: CDR1 ENHRY, CDR2 SYGVKD. Trimming took 3 bases from V and 2 from J, leaving 7 bases between them. CDR3 sequence reads: CAISDPRQETQYF. The DNA of the CDR3 is TGTGCCATCAGTGACCCGAGGCAAGAGACCCAGTACTTC.

This clonotype was found a few times. The V call is TRBV6-5, the J call TRBJ1-3; a possible D gene is TRBD1 (5 bases). The CDR3 is 17 residues long. Between the trimmed V and J ends, which lost 0 bases and 2 bases, there was a span of 14 bases. Germline CDR1 MNHEY, CDR2 SVGAGI. CDR3 in amino acids: CASSYSMVTGAGNTIYF. The CDR3 DNA reads as TGTGCCAGCAGTTACTCGATGGTTACGGGGGCTGGAAACACCATATATTTT.

On this clonotype itself: Compared with germline, one end of the junction differs, possibly owing to a read error. The chain recombines TRBV19 with TRBJ2-2; 7 bases map to TRBD1. This CDR3 spans 15 amino acids. CDR1 is LNHDA and CDR2 is SQIVND in the germline V gene (reference sequence). The CDR3 nucleotides are TGTGCCGGTAGTACGAGACAGGGTCTGATAGGGGAGCTGTTTTTT. As protein: CAGSTRQGLIGELFF.

The count of this clonotype is one. The chain combines TRBV9 with TRBJ2-2; D gene ambiguous. The CDR3 loop spans 17 amino acids. Trimming removed 3 bases from V and 6 bases from J, with 21 bases in between. CDR1 SGDLS and CDR2 YYNGEE come from the germline V gene. The CDR3 reads CASSDPRLLPWAGELFF. For the CDR3, the DNA is TGTGCCAGCAGCGACCCTAGACTGCTCCCGTGGGCCGGGGAGCTGTTTTTT.

This clonotype appeared once. One base away lies a much larger clone, so this may be a sequencing read error. V gene TRBV11-1 combines with J gene TRBJ1-1, with D hard to call. The CDR3 spans 13 residues. In germline, CDR1 is SGHAT, CDR2 FQDESV (reference sequence). The CDR3 coding sequence is TGTGCCAGCAGCTTAGTATCGGCCTATGAAGCTCTCTTT. Protein product: CASSLVSAYEALF.